Listed below are T cell receptor beta chains from one sample, sequenced in a study of blood T cell repertoires in COVID-19. TCRdb's table, derived via immunoSEQ multiplex PCR, lists solely in-frame clones and lacks some. The sample has about 72,000 clones, 65% to 90% seen once. Sequenced sample: peripheral blood. The receptor set was obtained from a man in his sixties or seventies with active or convalescent COVID-19. The CDR3 runs from the conserved cysteine through the conserved F or W. D genes are given only for firm matches. Size values are once, few and many counts, or a class for expanded clones, and some rows have none.

J gene,clone size,D gene,CDR3 length,V gene,CDR3 protein,CDR3 DNA
TRBJ2-1,-,TRBD2,15,TRBV7-9,CASSSLAGGLNEQFF,TGTGCCAGCAGCTCTTTAGCGGGAGGGCTCAATGAGCAGTTCTTC
TRBJ2-1,-,TRBD2,11,TRBV2,CANRLALEQFF,TGTGCCAACCGACTAGCGCTGGAGCAGTTCTTC
TRBJ2-7,-,-,14,TRBV5-1,CASSLGGGPYEQYF,TGCGCCAGCAGCTTGGGAGGGGGTCCCTACGAGCAGTACTTC
TRBJ1-1,-,-,15,TRBV28,CASSYGGALNTEAFF,TGTGCCAGCAGCTACGGGGGGGCACTGAACACTGAAGCTTTCTTT
TRBJ1-1,-,TRBD1,17,TRBV5-4,CASSLAPGQGMNTEAFF,TGTGCCAGCAGCTTGGCTCCGGGACAGGGAATGAACACTGAAGCTTTCTTT
TRBJ2-7,-,TRBD2,18,TRBV9,CASSVNTGLAGDSYEQYF,TGTGCCAGCAGCGTAAATACGGGACTAGCGGGAGACTCCTACGAGCAGTACTTC
TRBJ2-5,-,TRBD1,16,TRBV28,CASRQDRGRYQETQYF,TGTGCCAGCAGGCAGGACAGGGGGCGCTACCAAGAGACCCAGTACTTC
TRBJ2-3,-,TRBD2,16,TRBV19,CASSIEPSGTTDTQYF,TGTGCCAGTAGTATAGAGCCTAGCGGGACCACAGATACGCAGTATTTT
TRBJ1-4,-,-,16,TRBV4-3,CASSQDRNREGGKLFF,TGCGCCAGCAGCCAAGATAGGAACAGGGAGGGCGGAAAACTGTTTTTT
TRBJ2-5,-,-,14,TRBV7-3,CASSFQGGQETQYF,TGTGCCAGCAGCTTCCAGGGAGGCCAAGAGACCCAGTACTTC
TRBJ2-5,-,-,13,TRBV2,CASSEERQETQYF,TGTGCCAGCAGTGAGGAGCGGCAAGAGACCCAGTACTTC
TRBJ2-6,-,TRBD1,19,TRBV4-1,CASSQDSGTVAGGANVLTF,TGCGCCAGCAGCCAAGACTCTGGGACAGTCGCCGGCGGGGCCAACGTCCTGACTTTC
TRBJ2-1,-,-,15,TRBV19,CASRPPGLLYNEQFF,TGTGCCAGTAGACCCCCGGGACTCCTTTACAATGAGCAGTTCTTC
TRBJ2-1,-,TRBD1,16,TRBV6-2/TRBV6-3,CASSPLDRASYNEQFF,TGTGCCAGCAGTCCCCTGGACAGGGCATCATACAATGAGCAGTTCTTC
TRBJ2-1,-,-,16,TRBV28,CASSRGHGPRGNEQFF,TGTGCCAGCAGTCGGGGTCACGGCCCCCGAGGGAATGAGCAGTTCTTC
TRBJ1-2,-,TRBD1,11,TRBV20-1,CSAGQGFGYTF,TGCAGTGCCGGACAGGGATTCGGCTACACCTTC
TRBJ1-1,-,-,13,TRBV6-5,CASSYEGGAEAFF,TGTGCCAGCAGTTACGAGGGGGGGGCTGAAGCTTTCTTT
TRBJ1-1,-,-,14,TRBV18,CASSPRGGATEAFF,TGTGCCAGCTCACCACGAGGAGGGGCCACTGAAGCTTTCTTT
TRBJ2-5,few,-,12,TRBV7-9,CASSQEGETQYF,TGTGCCAGCAGCCAGGAGGGAGAGACCCAGTACTTC
TRBJ2-2,-,-,15,TRBV4-2,CASSRGGLNTGELFF,TGTGCCAGCAGCCGGGGGGGCCTGAACACCGGGGAGCTGTTTTTT
TRBJ1-3,-,-,16,TRBV28,CASSSPGQGYGNTIYF,TGTGCCAGCAGCTCCCCCGGGCAGGGTTATGGAAACACCATATATTTT
TRBJ2-3,many,TRBD2,15,TRBV5-4,CASSPYGGSTDTQYF,TGTGCCAGCAGCCCCTACGGGGGGAGCACAGATACGCAGTATTTT
TRBJ1-5,-,-,11,TRBV28,CASSLGMGRGF,TGTGCCAGCAGTCTGGGGATGGGGAGGGGTTTT
TRBJ1-2,once,-,13,TRBV5-1,CASSIQANYGYTF,TGCGCCAGCAGCATACAGGCTAACTATGGCTACACCTTC
TRBJ2-3,-,TRBD2,16,TRBV5-1,CASSGIAGGPPDTQYF,TGCGCCAGCAGCGGAATAGCGGGAGGGCCACCAGATACGCAGTATTTT
TRBJ2-3,-,TRBD2,16,TRBV29-1,CSVEFYSGSRVDTQYF,TGCAGCGTTGAGTTCTATAGCGGGAGTAGAGTAGATACGCAGTATTTT
TRBJ1-1,-,TRBD1,13,TRBV10-3,CAIKGQGGTEAFF,TGTGCCATAAAGGGACAGGGTGGTACTGAAGCTTTCTTT
TRBJ1-5,once,TRBD1,15,TRBV7-2,CASSLAGQGDQPQHF,TGTGCCAGCAGCTTAGCGGGACAGGGTGATCAGCCCCAGCATTTT
TRBJ1-1,few,-,13,TRBV7-9,CASSSRGDTEAFF,TGTGCCAGCAGCAGTCGGGGGGACACTGAAGCTTTCTTT
TRBJ2-7,-,-,16,TRBV6-5,CASSYAGASGSYEQYF,TGTGCCAGCAGTTACGCGGGGGCCTCGGGCTCCTACGAGCAGTACTTC
TRBJ2-7,once,TRBD1,13,TRBV28,CASGGQDRYEQYF,TGTGCCAGCGGGGGACAGGATCGCTACGAGCAGTACTTC
TRBJ2-3,-,-,15,TRBV24-1,CATSDLGSGTDTQYF,TGTGCCACCAGTGATCTAGGATCGGGCACAGATACGCAGTATTTT
TRBJ2-7,-,TRBD1,16,TRBV4-1,CASSQLVQGARYEQYF,TGCGCCAGCAGCCAGCTTGTGCAGGGGGCTCGTTACGAGCAGTACTTC
TRBJ2-1,-,-,14,TRBV11-3,CASSLSQVYNEQFF,TGTGCCAGCAGCTTATCACAGGTATACAATGAGCAGTTCTTC
TRBJ1-5,-,TRBD1,16,TRBV28,CASRKPGQGSNQPQHF,TGTGCCAGCCGCAAACCGGGACAGGGAAGCAATCAGCCCCAGCATTTT
TRBJ1-1,few,-,14,TRBV5-1,CASSLRQMNTEAFF,TGCGCCAGCAGCTTACGTCAGATGAACACTGAAGCTTTCTTT
TRBJ2-1,-,TRBD2,17,TRBV5-4,CASSLGASGTSYNEQFF,TGTGCCAGCAGCTTGGGAGCAAGCGGGACGAGCTACAATGAGCAGTTCTTC
TRBJ2-7,-,-,11,TRBV12-3/TRBV12-4,CASSGGQLRDF,TGTGCCAGCAGTGGCGGACAGCTAAGGGACTTC
TRBJ2-3,-,-,11,TRBV2,CASSRGDTQYF,TGTGCCAGCAGTCGGGGGGATACGCAGTATTTT
TRBJ2-5,few,-,13,TRBV29-1,CSAPIGQGETQYF,TGCAGCGCCCCTATCGGGCAGGGGGAGACCCAGTACTTC
TRBJ2-1,-,TRBD1,16,TRBV2,CASSFDTGTAYNEQFF,TGTGCCAGCAGTTTCGACACCGGGACAGCCTACAATGAGCAGTTCTTC
TRBJ2-7,-,-,11,TRBV14,CASSQATAQYF,TGTGCCAGCAGCCAAGCTACAGCGCAGTACTTC
TRBJ2-5,-,-,16,TRBV7-6,CASSPGVFGLQETQYF,TGTGCCAGCAGCCCGGGGGTTTTTGGATTACAAGAGACCCAGTACTTC
TRBJ1-5,-,TRBD1,13,TRBV19,CASRTGINQPQHF,TGTGCCAGCAGGACAGGGATCAATCAGCCCCAGCATTTT
TRBJ2-5,-,TRBD1,16,TRBV5-5,CASSKGQGRVQETQYF,TGTGCCAGCAGCAAAGGACAGGGCAGAGTCCAAGAGACCCAGTACTTC
TRBJ2-5,-,-,11,TRBV29-1,CSVDTGETQYF,TGCAGCGTTGACACAGGGGAGACCCAGTACTTC
TRBJ1-6,-,-,14,TRBV5-1,CASQIGDLNSPLHF,TGCGCCAGCCAAATAGGGGATCTTAATTCACCCCTCCACTTT
TRBJ2-5,-,TRBD1,13,TRBV30,CAWNRGPQETQYF,TGTGCCTGGAACAGGGGACCCCAAGAGACCCAGTACTTC
TRBJ2-1,-,TRBD2,14,TRBV11-2,CASSPLAALNEQFF,TGTGCCAGCAGCCCACTAGCGGCCCTCAATGAGCAGTTCTTC